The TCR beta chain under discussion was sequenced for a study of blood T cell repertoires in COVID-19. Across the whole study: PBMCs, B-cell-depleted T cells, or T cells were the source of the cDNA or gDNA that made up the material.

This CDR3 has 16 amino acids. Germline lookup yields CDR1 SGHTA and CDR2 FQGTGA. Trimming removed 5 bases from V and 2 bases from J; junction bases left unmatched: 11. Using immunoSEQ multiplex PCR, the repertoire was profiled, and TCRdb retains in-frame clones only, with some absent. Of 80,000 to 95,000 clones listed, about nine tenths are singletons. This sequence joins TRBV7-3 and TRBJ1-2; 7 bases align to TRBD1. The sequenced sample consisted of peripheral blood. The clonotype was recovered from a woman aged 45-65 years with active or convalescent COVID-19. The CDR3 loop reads CASSPDRALANYGYTF. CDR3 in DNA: TGTGCCAGCAGCCCAGACAGGGCCCTAGCGAACTATGGCTACACCTTC. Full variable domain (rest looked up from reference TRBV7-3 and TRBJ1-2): GAGVSQTPSNKVTEKGKYVELRCDPISGHTALYWYRQSLGQGPEFLIYFQGTGAADDSGLPNDRFFAVRPEGSVSTLKIQRTERGDSAVYLCASSPDRALANYGYTFGSGTRLTVV.